The sequence of this T cell receptor (beta chain) was determined in a study of identical twins. Study-wide results and caveats: The study reached conclusions through statistical analysis that was cross-sectional, not following the same donors.

This clonotype was seen a handful of times. Antigen specificity is unknown. TCRdb re-analysed the 5' RACE reads in MiXCR, keeping a single row per CDR3 protein. The sample shows approximately 890,000 distinct CDR3 sequences, around 12% of them seen only once. The germline V gene encodes CDR1 MNHEY and CDR2 SVGAGI. Trimming took 5 bases from V and 9 from J, leaving 11 bases between them. The CDR3 extends over 12 amino acids. The sample was also reused in another study, on yellow fever vaccine responses in identical twins.

The V gene is TRBV6-5, the J gene TRBJ2-1; D unresolved. This TCR was sampled from a woman aged 18-29 years in good health. Input material: PBMCs. The CDR3 here is CASSPGLGEQFF. In DNA form, the CDR3 reads TGTGCCAGCAGTCCTGGGCTTGGTGAGCAGTTCTTC.